This is a list of T cell receptor beta chains from one sample in a study of cytomegalovirus exposure and HLA in healthy donors. The data were produced by immunoSEQ multiplex PCR, yet TCRdb's version contains in-frame clones alone and is incomplete. This table holds around 160,000 clones, roughly 77% found once. The sequenced sample consisted of PBMCs. Receptors were obtained from a male donor in good health and CMV-seronegative. The CDR3 runs from the conserved cysteine through the conserved F or W. Each record gives: V gene, clone size, D gene, J gene, CDR3 DNA, CDR3 protein. The D gene is left open where the match is weak. Size is stated for part of the rows, as once, few or many counts, or as a class when the clone is expanded.

v_gene: TRBV5-5
abundance: NA
d_gene: NA
j_gene: TRBJ1-1
CDR3nt: TGTGCCAGCAGCTTGGCGGGTTTTTCGACAGCGAACACTGAAGCTTTCTTT
CDR3aa: CASSLAGFSTANTEAFF

v_gene: TRBV10-3
abundance: NA
d_gene: NA
j_gene: TRBJ1-2
CDR3nt: TGTGCCATCACTTCTACAGGGAGCTATGGCTACACCTTC
CDR3aa: CAITSTGSYGYTF

v_gene: TRBV4-1
abundance: NA
d_gene: NA
j_gene: TRBJ1-3
CDR3nt: TGCGCCAGCAGCCAAGTTGCGATCGCTGGAAACACCATATATTTT
CDR3aa: CASSQVAIAGNTIYF

v_gene: TRBV9
abundance: NA
d_gene: NA
j_gene: TRBJ2-7
CDR3nt: TGTGCCAGCAGCGTAGCTGGGGGCAGCTCCTACGAGCAGTACTTC
CDR3aa: CASSVAGGSSYEQYF

v_gene: TRBV4-2
abundance: NA
d_gene: TRBD2
j_gene: TRBJ2-3
CDR3nt: TGTGCCAGCAGCCTGGCCCTTGCTAGCGGGGGTAGCACAGATACGCAGTATTTT
CDR3aa: CASSLALASGGSTDTQYF

v_gene: TRBV7-3
abundance: NA
d_gene: NA
j_gene: TRBJ2-7
CDR3nt: TGTGCCAGCAGCTCCTTGGGGGGGGGCGACTACGAGCAGTACTTC
CDR3aa: CASSSLGGGDYEQYF

v_gene: TRBV6-1
abundance: once
d_gene: NA
j_gene: TRBJ2-3
CDR3nt: TGTGCCAGCAGTGACGCGGTCGGAGACACAGATACGCAGTATTTT
CDR3aa: CASSDAVGDTDTQYF

v_gene: TRBV6-5
abundance: NA
d_gene: NA
j_gene: TRBJ2-6
CDR3nt: TGTGCCAGCAGTTACTCAATCAGTGGGGCCAACGTCCTGACTTTC
CDR3aa: CASSYSISGANVLTF

v_gene: TRBV12-5
abundance: NA
d_gene: TRBD2
j_gene: TRBJ2-3
CDR3nt: TGTGCTAGTGCCCAGGGTACTAGCGGGACAGATACGCAGTATTTT
CDR3aa: CASAQGTSGTDTQYF

v_gene: TRBV18
abundance: NA
d_gene: TRBD1
j_gene: TRBJ1-5
CDR3nt: TGTGCCAGCTCACCTCGGGGACAGGGCTTGAGTCAGCCCCAGCATTTT
CDR3aa: CASSPRGQGLSQPQHF

v_gene: TRBV7-9
abundance: NA
d_gene: NA
j_gene: TRBJ2-7
CDR3nt: TGTGCCAGCAGCCTCGCGGGTCGGTACGAGCAGTACTTC
CDR3aa: CASSLAGRYEQYF

v_gene: TRBV18
abundance: NA
d_gene: NA
j_gene: TRBJ1-3
CDR3nt: TGTGCCAGCTCACCATTCGACAGTAGCTCTGGAAACACCATATATTTT
CDR3aa: CASSPFDSSSGNTIYF

v_gene: TRBV6-6
abundance: NA
d_gene: TRBD1
j_gene: TRBJ1-5
CDR3nt: TGTGCCAGCATAACAGGGGATAGCAATCAGCCCCAGCATTTT
CDR3aa: CASITGDSNQPQHF

v_gene: TRBV9
abundance: NA
d_gene: NA
j_gene: TRBJ1-2
CDR3nt: TGTGCCAGCAGCGCCCAAACGGGTTATGGCTACACCTTC
CDR3aa: CASSAQTGYGYTF

v_gene: TRBV30
abundance: NA
d_gene: NA
j_gene: TRBJ2-7
CDR3nt: TGTGCCTGGAGCGGGAGCCCACGCGACGAGCAGTACTTC
CDR3aa: CAWSGSPRDEQYF

v_gene: TRBV5-8
abundance: NA
d_gene: NA
j_gene: TRBJ1-1
CDR3nt: TGTGCCAGCAGCTTGCGGGAGCGGATCACTGAAGCTTTCTTT
CDR3aa: CASSLRERITEAFF

v_gene: TRBV7-2
abundance: NA
d_gene: NA
j_gene: TRBJ2-1
CDR3nt: TGTGCCAGCAGCTTAATAAGGGGTGCTCAGTTCTTC
CDR3aa: CASSLIRGAQFF

v_gene: TRBV6-5
abundance: many
d_gene: TRBD1
j_gene: TRBJ1-1
CDR3nt: TGTGCCAGCGACTTGACAGGGGTGGGGACTGAAGCTTTCTTT
CDR3aa: CASDLTGVGTEAFF

v_gene: TRBV6-5
abundance: NA
d_gene: TRBD2
j_gene: TRBJ2-4
CDR3nt: TGTGCCAGCAGTTACATTCGGGCGGGGGACATTCAGTACTTC
CDR3aa: CASSYIRAGDIQYF

v_gene: TRBV18
abundance: NA
d_gene: TRBD1
j_gene: TRBJ1-3
CDR3nt: TGTGCCAGCTCACCACTAGGGACAGGCGCCGAATTCTCTGGAAACACCATATATTTT
CDR3aa: CASSPLGTGAEFSGNTIYF

v_gene: TRBV9
abundance: NA
d_gene: TRBD1
j_gene: TRBJ2-3
CDR3nt: TGTGCCAGCAGCGTTAGGACAGGGACCACAGATACGCAGTATTTT
CDR3aa: CASSVRTGTTDTQYF

v_gene: TRBV29-1
abundance: NA
d_gene: TRBD1
j_gene: TRBJ1-1
CDR3nt: TGCAGCGCGGGACAGATTGGAGCTTTCTTT
CDR3aa: CSAGQIGAFF

v_gene: TRBV29-1
abundance: NA
d_gene: NA
j_gene: TRBJ2-5
CDR3nt: TGCAGCGTTGAAGATGGGGGGGAGACCCAGTACTTC
CDR3aa: CSVEDGGETQYF

v_gene: TRBV7-2
abundance: NA
d_gene: NA
j_gene: TRBJ2-5
CDR3nt: TGTGCCAGCAGCTTTGACGGGGGGCTTGTTGAGACCCAGTACTTC
CDR3aa: CASSFDGGLVETQYF

v_gene: TRBV6-1
abundance: few
d_gene: TRBD2
j_gene: TRBJ2-1
CDR3nt: TGTGCCAGCAGTGGAAGGACTAGCGGGAGTAATGAGCAGTTCTTC
CDR3aa: CASSGRTSGSNEQFF

v_gene: TRBV28
abundance: NA
d_gene: TRBD2
j_gene: TRBJ2-3
CDR3nt: TGTGCCAGCAGTTTATTAGGCGGGAGCGCAGATACGCAGTATTTT
CDR3aa: CASSLLGGSADTQYF

v_gene: TRBV4-3
abundance: few
d_gene: TRBD2
j_gene: TRBJ2-1
CDR3nt: TGCGCCAGCAGCCAAGACCCGGGACTAGCGGGTTTTTACAATGAGCAGTTCTTC
CDR3aa: CASSQDPGLAGFYNEQFF

v_gene: TRBV7-9
abundance: once
d_gene: TRBD1
j_gene: TRBJ1-1
CDR3nt: TGTGCCAGCGCTCACAGGGGGGGGAACACTGAAGCTTTCTTT
CDR3aa: CASAHRGGNTEAFF

v_gene: TRBV4-1
abundance: NA
d_gene: TRBD2
j_gene: TRBJ2-3
CDR3nt: TGCGCCAGCAGCCCAGCGGGGGCTACGCAGTATTTT
CDR3aa: CASSPAGATQYF

v_gene: TRBV7-3
abundance: NA
d_gene: NA
j_gene: TRBJ2-3
CDR3nt: TGTGCCAGCAGCTTATCCGCCCCGGGAGCCGGGGCAGATACGCAGTATTTT
CDR3aa: CASSLSAPGAGADTQYF

v_gene: TRBV28
abundance: NA
d_gene: NA
j_gene: TRBJ2-7
CDR3nt: TGTGCCAGCAGTTCTCAGTGGGAGCAGTACTTC
CDR3aa: CASSSQWEQYF

v_gene: TRBV2
abundance: NA
d_gene: TRBD2
j_gene: TRBJ2-5
CDR3nt: TGTGCCAGCAGCGGGGGGACTGCCAAGACCCAGTACTTC
CDR3aa: CASSGGTAKTQYF

v_gene: TRBV4-2
abundance: NA
d_gene: TRBD1
j_gene: TRBJ1-3
CDR3nt: TGTGCCAGCAGCCGACAGGGGGCGGACACCATATATTTT
CDR3aa: CASSRQGADTIYF

v_gene: TRBV2
abundance: NA
d_gene: TRBD2
j_gene: TRBJ2-1
CDR3nt: TGTGCCAGCAGTCGCGGGGGAGCCTACAATGAGCAGTTCTTC
CDR3aa: CASSRGGAYNEQFF

v_gene: TRBV2
abundance: NA
d_gene: NA
j_gene: TRBJ1-2
CDR3nt: TGTGCCAGCGAATTCGGGCAGGGTAACTATGGCTACACCTTC
CDR3aa: CASEFGQGNYGYTF

v_gene: TRBV5-1
abundance: NA
d_gene: NA
j_gene: TRBJ1-1
CDR3nt: TGCGCCAGCAGCTTGGCCGGGGGAGGGAACACTGAAGCTTTCTTT
CDR3aa: CASSLAGGGNTEAFF

v_gene: TRBV6-1
abundance: NA
d_gene: NA
j_gene: TRBJ1-6
CDR3nt: TGTGCCAGCAGTGAATTGATGGGCCGTAATTCACCCCTCCACTTT
CDR3aa: CASSELMGRNSPLHF

v_gene: TRBV5-4
abundance: many
d_gene: TRBD2
j_gene: TRBJ2-5
CDR3nt: TGTGCCAGCAGCTTGGAGCGGGGCAGGCCCCTCCAAGAGACCCAGTACTTC
CDR3aa: CASSLERGRPLQETQYF

v_gene: TRBV5-4
abundance: NA
d_gene: NA
j_gene: TRBJ1-1
CDR3nt: TGTGCCAGCAGCCCCTTTATGAACACTGAAGCTTTCTTT
CDR3aa: CASSPFMNTEAFF

v_gene: TRBV11-3
abundance: NA
d_gene: NA
j_gene: TRBJ2-5
CDR3nt: TGTGCCAGCAGCTTAGTCCCGGGAGAGACCCAGTACTTC
CDR3aa: CASSLVPGETQYF

v_gene: TRBV5-4
abundance: NA
d_gene: NA
j_gene: TRBJ2-4
CDR3nt: TGTGCCAGCAGCTTGGAAGGGGCTGGCATTCAGTACTTC
CDR3aa: CASSLEGAGIQYF

v_gene: TRBV27
abundance: NA
d_gene: NA
j_gene: TRBJ2-1
CDR3nt: TGTGCCAGCAGTTGGGGCACCTCCCTCCACTACGAGCAGTTCTTC
CDR3aa: CASSWGTSLHYEQFF

v_gene: TRBV9
abundance: NA
d_gene: NA
j_gene: TRBJ2-7
CDR3nt: TGTGCCAGCAGCGGGACAGTTAGCTCCTACGAGCAGTACTTC
CDR3aa: CASSGTVSSYEQYF

v_gene: TRBV4-1
abundance: NA
d_gene: TRBD2
j_gene: TRBJ2-5
CDR3nt: TGCGCCAGCAGCCACGGGCGGGAGTCGGGAGAGACCCAGTACTTC
CDR3aa: CASSHGRESGETQYF

v_gene: TRBV5-8
abundance: NA
d_gene: NA
j_gene: TRBJ1-4
CDR3nt: TGTGCCAGCAGCTTGGACAGTCCAACTAATGAAAAACTGTTTTTT
CDR3aa: CASSLDSPTNEKLFF

v_gene: TRBV4-1
abundance: NA
d_gene: TRBD2
j_gene: TRBJ2-3
CDR3nt: TGCGCCAGCAGCCTTGGGACTAGCGGGGAAGATACGCAGTATTTT
CDR3aa: CASSLGTSGEDTQYF

v_gene: TRBV11-2
abundance: NA
d_gene: TRBD2
j_gene: TRBJ2-3
CDR3nt: TGTGCCAGCAGACAAGGGACTAGCGCAAGCACAGATACGCAGTATTTT
CDR3aa: CASRQGTSASTDTQYF

v_gene: TRBV28
abundance: NA
d_gene: TRBD1
j_gene: TRBJ1-3
CDR3nt: TGTGCCAGCAGTTTGATGGGCAGGGGGCATTCGGGAGGAAACACCATATATTTT
CDR3aa: CASSLMGRGHSGGNTIYF

v_gene: TRBV5-1
abundance: NA
d_gene: NA
j_gene: TRBJ2-3
CDR3nt: TGCGCCAGCAGCTTGGCAACAGTGGGTAGCACAGATACGCAGTATTTT
CDR3aa: CASSLATVGSTDTQYF

v_gene: TRBV5-1
abundance: NA
d_gene: TRBD2
j_gene: TRBJ2-7
CDR3nt: TGCGCCAGCAGCTTGGAGGCGGGGGGGGGCTACGAGCAGTACTTC
CDR3aa: CASSLEAGGGYEQYF

v_gene: TRBV13
abundance: few
d_gene: NA
j_gene: TRBJ2-5
CDR3nt: TGTGCCAGCAGCACCCCGGGACAACACCAAGAGACCCAGTACTTC
CDR3aa: CASSTPGQHQETQYF

v_gene: TRBV7-9
abundance: NA
d_gene: TRBD1
j_gene: TRBJ1-3
CDR3nt: TGTGCCAGCAGCTCCGTCCCCGCGCAGGGGGCCTTGTGGAACACCATATATTTT
CDR3aa: CASSSVPAQGALWNTIYF

v_gene: TRBV4-3
abundance: few
d_gene: NA
j_gene: TRBJ1-1
CDR3nt: TGCGCCAGCAGCCAAGATAGCCCTCCCGAAGCTTTCTTT
CDR3aa: CASSQDSPPEAFF

v_gene: TRBV7-3
abundance: NA
d_gene: NA
j_gene: TRBJ2-2
CDR3nt: TGTGCCAGCAGCTTATACGACAGATCCGGGGAGCTGTTTTTT
CDR3aa: CASSLYDRSGELFF

v_gene: TRBV7-2
abundance: NA
d_gene: NA
j_gene: TRBJ2-3
CDR3nt: TGTGCCAGCAGCTTAGTAAGCACAGATACGCAGTATTTT
CDR3aa: CASSLVSTDTQYF

v_gene: TRBV2
abundance: NA
d_gene: TRBD1
j_gene: TRBJ1-2
CDR3nt: TGTGCCAGGCGGGGACAGGTCGGGTTAAACTATGGCTACACCTTC
CDR3aa: CARRGQVGLNYGYTF

v_gene: TRBV7-9
abundance: NA
d_gene: NA
j_gene: TRBJ1-4
CDR3nt: TGTGCCAGCAGCTTATACAGGGAAGGTGGTGAAAAACTGTTTTTT
CDR3aa: CASSLYREGGEKLFF